This TCR beta chain came from a study of blood T cells in healthy people across ages. Germline loops: CDR1 LNHDA, CDR2 SQIVND (reference sequence). Trimming removed 3 bases at V and 7 bases at J, with 9 bases between. CDR3 size: 13 residues. Study-level points and caveats: Both naive CD4+ cell counts and diversity were greater in long-lived donors than in aged donors. Changes seen in expanded clonotypes were possibly confounded by donor CMV status left unknown.

Primers used in a second PCR of roughly 6 to 11 cycles were a sample-barcoded 5' primer and a J-beta primer mix. A single record per CDR3 protein comes from TCRdb applying MiXCR to the 5' RACE reads. The table includes some 750,000 distinct CDR3 sequences, 20% to 25% detected once. Worth noting for this clonotype: The antigen remains unidentified.

The receptor was derived from a man aged 65-85 years in good health. V is TRBV19 and J is TRBJ2-2; TRBD1 might be the D (5 bases). Sample: blood. In DNA, the CDR3 is TGTGCCAGTAGTATGGGGCGTCTCGGGGAGCTGTTTTTT. This translates into CASSMGRLGELFF.